Below, one T cell receptor beta chain is given with its context. Its antigen is not identified. V was trimmed by 5 bases and J by 3 bases, leaving 11 bases between them. Germline CDR1 and CDR2: MGHDK and SYGVNS. CDR3 size: 14 residues. The sample comes from a study of T cell responses to AZD1222 COVID-19 vaccine. Background on the study: Second doses were pooled across both intervals (about 4 or about 12 weeks).

Using immunoSEQ multiplex PCR, the repertoire was profiled, and TCRdb retains in-frame clones only, with some absent. The sample consists of around 140,000 clones, about 93% of them appearing once. Study results and caveats: Seropositive status at baseline applied to only six AZD1222 recipients. Elevations in Spike-specific TCR breadth and depth followed administration of two AZD1222 doses.

The material sequenced was peripheral blood, taken on day 0 of AZD1222 vaccination. The receptor was derived from an adult in good health. The V call is TRBV25-1, the J call TRBJ1-5; D gene ambiguous. CDR3 sequence (DNA): TGTGCCAGCAGTTTGGGAGGGTACAATCAGCCCCAGCATTTT. Its translation: CASSLGGYNQPQHF.